Presented here are 20 T cell receptor beta chains from one specimen sequenced in a study of tumor and adjacent non-tumor tissue in lung cancer. RNA was extracted from bulk tissue without any cell sorting. TCRbeta libraries were built with three rounds of nested PCR, modified from ARM-PCR. MiXCR, run by TCRdb on the multiplex PCR reads, gives a single entry per CDR3 protein. This table holds some 120,000 distinct CDR3 sequences, over 65% found once. The sequencing sample was made of lung tumor tissue. The receptors shown here come from a man younger than 40 with non-small cell lung cancer.

V is TRBV20-1 and J is TRBJ1-2; a weak D match, TRBD1 (5 bases). The CDR3 is made up of 15 amino acids. CDR1 and CDR2 (germline): DFQATT, SNEGSKA (reference sequence). V gave up 4 bases and J gave up 0 bases, with 15 bases separating them. The CDR3 here is CSATTLRGSNYGYTF. The CDR3 coding sequence is TGCAGTGCTACCACGTTACGGGGCTCTAACTATGGCTACACCTTC.

The chain combines TRBV27 with TRBJ2-7; D unresolved. V was trimmed by 6 bases and J by 8 bases, leaving 17 bases between them. Germline-derived CDR1 and CDR2 are MNHEY and SMNVEV (reference sequence). This CDR3 has 13 amino acids. CDR3 coding DNA: TGTGCCAGCAGCCCGGGCCTTTTTGGGAAGCAGTACTTC. This codes for CASSPGLFGKQYF.

Only one count was recorded for this clonotype. One end of the junction fails to match germline, which may point to a read error. DNA of the CDR3: TGTGCCAGCAACTTATCCGTACAAGAGATCCAGTACTTC. This translates into CASNLSVQEIQYF. The rearrangement links TRBV11-3 to TRBJ2-5; D remains unclear. The CDR3 totals 13 residues. Germline V CDR1 and CDR2: SGHNT, YENEEA.

On this clonotype: The junction differs from germline at one of its ends, possibly a read error. The chain recombines TRBV20-1 with TRBJ2-4, with D unclear. The germline V gene has CDR1 DFQATT and CDR2 SNEGSKA (reference sequence). This CDR3 has 13 residues. The DNA of the CDR3 is TGCAGTGCCCGAACAGTGTCCAAAAATATTCATTACTTC. Protein: CSARTVSKNIHYF.

A remark on this clonotype: Lacking the conserved final phenylalanine or tryptophan, this CDR3 likely reflects a read error. The chain combines TRBV5-5 with TRBJ2-7, with D tentatively TRBD2 (5 bases). CDR3 length: 14 residues. The germline V gene encodes CDR1 SGHKS and CDR2 YYEKEE (reference sequence). This CDR3 is CASSLDLTGVDQYL. The CDR3 DNA reads as TGTGCCAGCAGTTTGGACCTGACCGGGGTCGATCAGTACCTC.

Details on this clonotype: No conserved phenylalanine or tryptophan is present at the end of the CDR3, so a read error is the likely explanation. This sequence joins TRBV20-1 and TRBJ2-3; 13 bases map to TRBD2. CDR1 is DFQATT, CDR2 SNEGSKA, per germline (reference sequence). The CDR3 totals 17 residues. The CDR3 region has the DNA TGCACTGCTCACTCCCCCGGGACTAGCGGGAACACAGATACGCAGTATTTA. Its translation: CTAHSPGTSGNTDTQYL.

This clonotype was recorded many times. This rearrangement joins TRBV11-2 to TRBJ2-3; 7 bases map to TRBD1. After removal of 3 bases from V and 1 base from J, the junction contained 4 bases not matched to a gene. The CDR3 spans 15 residues. Germline lookup yields CDR1 SGHAT and CDR2 FQNNGV. The CDR3 sequence: CASSLGTVGTDTQYF. The CDR3 DNA sequence: TGTGCCAGCAGCTTGGGGACAGTGGGCACAGATACGCAGTATTTT.

The rearrangement uses TRBV6-5 and TRBJ2-1, with D perhaps TRBD1 or TRBD2 (5 bases each). CDR3 length equals 12 residues. CDR1 and CDR2 (germline): MNHEY, SVGAGI. The germline V and J ends were trimmed by 5 bases and 8 bases, with 10 bases remaining between them. CDR3 in amino acids: CASSDQGDEQFF. In nucleotides, the CDR3 is TGTGCCAGCAGTGACCAGGGAGATGAGCAGTTCTTC.

As concerns this clonotype: Given a much more abundant clone one base away, this may be a read error. V is TRBV4-2 and J is TRBJ2-1, with a tentative D call TRBD2 (5 bases). The CDR3 length is 13 residues. Between the trimmed V and J ends, which lost 2 bases and 9 bases, there was a span of 11 bases. CDR1 and CDR2 (germline): LGHNA, YNFKEQ. Written as DNA, the CDR3 is TGTGCCAGCAGCCAAAGTGGAGGAGCTGAGCAGTTCTTC. This encodes CASSQSGGAEQFF.

This clonotype was detected ten times or more. The chain couples TRBV6-1 to TRBJ2-7, with 9 bases that match TRBD2. Germline CDR1 and CDR2: MNHNS and SASEGT. V shed 2 bases, J shed 3 bases, and the junction held 8 bases outside the gene matches. CDR3 size: 16 residues. The CDR3 DNA follows: TGTGCCAGCAGTGAATTCTTGGCTAGCGGGATCTACGAGCAGTACTTC. It is translated as CASSEFLASGIYEQYF.

To note about this clonotype: The junction departs from germline at one end; a sequencing error may be responsible. This chain links TRBV29-1 with TRBJ2-1, with TRBD2 identical over 7 bases. Per the germline V gene, CDR1 is SQVTM and CDR2 is ANQGSEA. This CDR3 is 14 amino acids long. CDR3 loop: CGVEDGGGRCEQFF. The CDR3 coding sequence is TGCGGCGTTGAAGACGGCGGGGGACGGTGTGAGCAGTTCTTC.

This clonotype was picked up a small number of times. V gene TRBV7-8 combines with J gene TRBJ2-5, with 9 bases identical to TRBD1. Germline V CDR1 and CDR2: SGHVS, FQNEAQ. The CDR3 totals 14 residues. The J segment lost 2 bases and the V segment lost 4 bases, leaving 2 bases of the junction unmatched. CDR3: CASSSGTGQETQYF. DNA of the CDR3: TGTGCCAGCAGCTCCGGGACAGGGCAAGAGACCCAGTACTTC. The whole variable domain, filled in from reference TRBV7-8 and TRBJ2-5, reads GAGVSQSPRYKVAKRGQDVALRCDPISGHVSLFWYQQALGQGPEFLTYFQNEAQLDKSGLPSDRFFAERPEGSVSTLKIQRTQQEDSAVYLCASSSGTGQETQYFGPGTRLLVL.

Of note for this clonotype: A much larger clone lies a single base off, so this may be a read error. This chain links TRBV20-1 with TRBJ1-1, with TRBD1 matching 7 bases. V shed 7 bases, J shed 3 bases, and the junction held 8 bases outside the gene matches. The CDR3 has 13 residues. Germline V CDR1 and CDR2: DFQATT, SNEGSKA (reference sequence). CDR3 sequence: CSVPPTGYTEAFF. The CDR3 DNA follows: TGCAGTGTGCCCCCGACAGGGTACACTGAAGCTTTCTTT.

Points on this clonotype: One end of the junction fails to match germline, which may point to a read error. The V and J genes are TRBV29-1 and TRBJ2-3; 11 nucleotides align to TRBD2. This CDR3 contains 15 residues. The germline V gene encodes CDR1 SQVTM and CDR2 ANQGSEA. The CDR3 protein is CGVGSSGGNTDTQYF. For the CDR3, the DNA is TGCGGCGTTGGGTCTAGCGGGGGGAACACAGATACGCAGTATTTT.

This clonotype was seen only a few times. The rearrangement uses TRBV7-9 and TRBJ2-7; 8 nucleotides agree with TRBD1. Germline V CDR1 and CDR2: SEHNR, FQNEAQ (reference sequence). The CDR3 sequence is 15 residues long. V trimming: 0 bases; J trimming: 6 bases; junction bases outside the gene matches: 7. The CDR3 here is CASSLATHRGAEQYF. DNA of the CDR3: TGTGCCAGCAGCTTAGCTACACACAGGGGGGCCGAGCAGTACTTC.

This clonotype was seen ten or more times. The V and J genes are TRBV24-1 and TRBJ2-2, with D hard to call. Germline CDR1 reads KGHDR; CDR2 reads SFDVKD. The ends were cut back, 11 bases at V and 6 bases at J, with 12 bases in the middle. This CDR3 comprises 12 residues. Written as DNA, the CDR3 is TGTGCCATACGACCCGAGGCCGGGGAGCTGTTTTTT. As protein: CAIRPEAGELFF.

In regard to this clonotype: A clone one base away is much larger, so this may be a read error. The chain joins TRBV28 to TRBJ2-5; D is unclear. CDR1 is MDHEN, CDR2 SYDVKM, per germline. CDR3 size: 13 residues. The CDR3 coding sequence is TGTGCCAGCAGTCCGCCAAGCGTCGAGACCGAGTACTTC. Translated: CASSPPSVETEYF.

About this clonotype: The junction shows a germline mismatch at one end, possibly a read error. The rearrangement uses TRBV6-5 and TRBJ2-7; the D call may be TRBD1 or TRBD2 (5 bases each). The germline V gene encodes CDR1 MNHEY and CDR2 SVGAGI. The CDR3 is 12 amino acids. Written as DNA, the CDR3 is TGTGCCAACAGTTCGGGGCATGGAGAGCAGTACTTC. Translated, it gives CANSSGHGEQYF.

The rearrangement links TRBV4-3 to TRBJ1-1, with unresolved D. Germline V gene sequence: CDR1 LGHNA, CDR2 YSLEER. Trimming stripped 8 bases from V and 4 bases from J, with 20 bases between. The CDR3 covers 15 residues. CDR3 sequence: CASGPIVRLPTEAFF. In DNA form, the CDR3 reads TGCGCCAGCGGCCCCATTGTACGGTTGCCCACTGAAGCTTTCTTT.

This clonotype came up once. A much bigger clone sits one base away, suggesting this may be a read error. Because it lacks the conserved phenylalanine or tryptophan at the end, this CDR3 is likely a read error. The chain carries TRBV20-1 and TRBJ1-1; the match to TRBD1 covers 8 bases. This CDR3 contains 14 residues. CDR1 and CDR2 (germline): DFQATT, SNEGSKA (reference sequence). Trimming cost V 4 bases and J 3 bases; bases outside gene matches: 7. CDR3 nucleotide sequence: TGCAGTGCTAAAGGTTCAGGGGGCCACACTGAAGCTTTCTAT. Its protein is CSAKGSGGHTEAFY.